This TCR beta chain stems from a study of OX40 agonist ivuxolimab in advanced cancers. Study-level information: Checkpoint inhibitors had been given previously to under 50% of patients. Study-wide findings and caveats: Low clonal expansion, among the lowest seen, marked partial responders at 0.1-3.0 mg/kg.

CDR1 is SEHNR and CDR2 is FQNEAQ in the germline V gene (reference sequence). V was clipped by 5 bases and J by 4 bases, with 21 bases between them. This CDR3 spans 16 amino acids. Only in-frame clones appear in the TCRdb table, and some are missing; sequencing was by immunoSEQ multiplex PCR. Here the sample spans about 44,000 clones, over 85% being singletons. As regards this clone: What it binds is not known.

The input for sequencing was CD4+ or CD8+ T cells sorted from blood, taken in a trial of the OX40 agonist ivuxolimab. The chain employs TRBV7-9 and TRBJ2-7, with D perhaps assigned TRBD1 or TRBD2 (5 bases each). The receptor was derived from an adult with an advanced solid tumor such as melanoma, head and neck, liver or kidney cancer. The CDR3, as DNA: TGTGCCAGCAGCCTTAGACCCTTAGGGGAGACATACGAGCAGTACTTC. Translation gives CASSLRPLGETYEQYF.